This TCR beta chain was found in a study of CD8+CD57+ T cells in acquired aplastic anemia. Study at large: Sorted CD4+ and CD8+ cells gave an average of roughly 3.5 ug of DNA.

Turning to this clonotype: It may be a read error: a sequence one base away is much more abundant.

The TCR beta profiling, which covered VDJ combination and CDR3 sequence, was carried out using genomic DNA as the template. TCRdb ran MiXCR on the reads and lists one entry per CDR3 protein. The data hold 95,000 to 120,000 distinct CDR3 sequences, with approximately 48% observed a single time. Germline V lookup: CDR1 SGHAT, CDR2 FQNNGV. The CDR3 is made up of 17 amino acids. The genes are TRBV11-2 and TRBJ2-3, with 7 bases lining up with TRBD2. The specimen was sorted CD4+, CD8+, or CD8+CD57+ T cells (not recorded which) from PBMCs. The sequence was obtained from a human donor in good health, serving as a control. Written as DNA, the CDR3 is TGTGCCAGCAGCTTAATGCGGACCGGGGGGTACACAGATACGCGGTATTTT. Its protein product is CASSLMRTGGYTDTRYF.